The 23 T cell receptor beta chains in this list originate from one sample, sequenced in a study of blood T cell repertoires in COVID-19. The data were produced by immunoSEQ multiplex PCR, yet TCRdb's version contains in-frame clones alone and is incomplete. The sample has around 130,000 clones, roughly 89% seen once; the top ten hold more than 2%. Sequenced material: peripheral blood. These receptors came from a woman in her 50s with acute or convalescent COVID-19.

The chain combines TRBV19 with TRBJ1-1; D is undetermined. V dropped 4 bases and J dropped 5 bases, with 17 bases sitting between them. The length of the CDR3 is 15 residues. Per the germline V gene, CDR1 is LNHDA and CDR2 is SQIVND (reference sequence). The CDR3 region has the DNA TGTGCCAGTAGTAATTGGGGAGGCCCGGGGACTGAAGCTTTCTTT. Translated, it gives CASSNWGGPGTEAFF. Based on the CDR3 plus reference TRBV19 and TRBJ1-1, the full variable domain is DGGITQSPKYLFRKEGQNVTLSCEQNLNHDAMYWYRQDPGQGLRLIYYSQIVNDFQKGDIAEGYSVSREKKESFPLTVTSAQKNPTAFYLCASSNWGGPGTEAFFGQGTRLTVV.

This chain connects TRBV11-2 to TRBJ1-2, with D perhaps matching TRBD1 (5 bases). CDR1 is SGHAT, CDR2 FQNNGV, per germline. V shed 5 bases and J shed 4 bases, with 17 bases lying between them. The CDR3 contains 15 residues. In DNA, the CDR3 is TGTGCCAGCAGCGCCCGTTCGCAGGGCAGCTATGGCTACACCTTC. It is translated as CASSARSQGSYGYTF.

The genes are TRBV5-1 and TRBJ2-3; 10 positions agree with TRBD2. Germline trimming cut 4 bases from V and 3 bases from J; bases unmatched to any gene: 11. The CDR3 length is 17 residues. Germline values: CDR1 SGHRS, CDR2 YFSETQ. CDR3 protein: CASSPRVAGGRTDTQYF. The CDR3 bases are TGCGCCAGCAGCCCTAGGGTAGCGGGGGGCAGGACAGATACGCAGTATTTT.

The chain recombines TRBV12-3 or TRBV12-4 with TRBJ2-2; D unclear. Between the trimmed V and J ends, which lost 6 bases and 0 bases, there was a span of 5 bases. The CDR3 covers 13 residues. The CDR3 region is CASRGTNTGELFF. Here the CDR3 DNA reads TGTGCCAGCAGGGGCACGAACACCGGGGAGCTGTTTTTT.

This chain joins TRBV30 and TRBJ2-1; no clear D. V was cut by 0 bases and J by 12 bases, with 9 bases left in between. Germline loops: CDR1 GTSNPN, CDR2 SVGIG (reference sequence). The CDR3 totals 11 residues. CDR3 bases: TGTGCCTGGAGTGTACCCCGAGGGCAGTTCTTC. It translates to CAWSVPRGQFF.

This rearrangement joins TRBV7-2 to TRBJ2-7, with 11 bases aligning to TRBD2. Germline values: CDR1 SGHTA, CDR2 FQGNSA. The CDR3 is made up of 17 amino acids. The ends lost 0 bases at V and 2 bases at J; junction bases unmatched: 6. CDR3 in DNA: TGTGCCAGCAGCTTAGCTCTGACTAGCGGGACGCCCTACGAGCAGTACTTC. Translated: CASSLALTSGTPYEQYF.

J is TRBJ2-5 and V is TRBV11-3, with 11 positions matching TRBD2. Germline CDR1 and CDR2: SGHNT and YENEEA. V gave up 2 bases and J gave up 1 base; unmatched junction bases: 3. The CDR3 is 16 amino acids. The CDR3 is CASSLWTSGFQETQYF. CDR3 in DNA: TGTGCCAGCAGCTTATGGACTAGCGGGTTCCAAGAGACCCAGTACTTC. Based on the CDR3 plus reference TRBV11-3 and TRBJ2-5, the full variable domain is EAGVVQSPRYKIIEKKQPVAFWCNPISGHNTLYWYLQNLGQGPELLIRYENEEAVDDSQLPKDRFSAERLKGVDSTLKIQPAELGDSAVYLCASSLWTSGFQETQYFGPGTRLLVL.

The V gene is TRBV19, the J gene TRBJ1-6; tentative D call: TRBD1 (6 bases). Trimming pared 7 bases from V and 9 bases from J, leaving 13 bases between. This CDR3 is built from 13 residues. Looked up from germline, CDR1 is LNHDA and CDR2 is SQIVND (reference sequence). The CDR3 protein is CASNGRTVSPLHF. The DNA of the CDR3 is TGTGCCAGTAATGGCCGGACAGTTTCACCCCTCCACTTT.

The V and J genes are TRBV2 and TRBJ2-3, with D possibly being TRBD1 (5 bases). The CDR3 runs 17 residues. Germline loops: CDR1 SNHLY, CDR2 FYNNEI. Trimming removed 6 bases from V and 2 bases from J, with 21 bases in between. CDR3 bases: TGTGCCAGCAGCTCCAGACTGACAGTTTCCGCCACAGATACGCAGTATTTT. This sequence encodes CASSSRLTVSATDTQYF.

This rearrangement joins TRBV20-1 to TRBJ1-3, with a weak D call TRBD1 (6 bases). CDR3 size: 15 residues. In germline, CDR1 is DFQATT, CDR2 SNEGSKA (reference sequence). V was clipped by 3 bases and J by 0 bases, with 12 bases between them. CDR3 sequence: CSASKTGFSGNTIYF. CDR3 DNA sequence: TGCAGTGCTAGTAAGACAGGCTTCTCTGGAAACACCATATATTTT.

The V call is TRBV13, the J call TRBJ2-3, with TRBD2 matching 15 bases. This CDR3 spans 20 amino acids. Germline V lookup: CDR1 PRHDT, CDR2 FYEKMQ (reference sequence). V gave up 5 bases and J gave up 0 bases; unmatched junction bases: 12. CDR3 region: CASSPPGLAGGVSSTDTQYF. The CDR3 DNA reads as TGTGCCAGCAGCCCGCCGGGACTAGCGGGGGGCGTATCTAGCACAGATACGCAGTATTTT.

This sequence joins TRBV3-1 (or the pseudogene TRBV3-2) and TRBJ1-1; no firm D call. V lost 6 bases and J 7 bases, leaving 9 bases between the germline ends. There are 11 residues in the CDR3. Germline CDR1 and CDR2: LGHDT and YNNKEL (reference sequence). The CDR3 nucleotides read TGTGCCAGCAGTCAGGCCGATGAAGCTTTCTTT. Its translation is CASSQADEAFF.

The CDR3 loop is CASSLLTGDGYTF. CDR3 nucleotide sequence: TGTGCCAGCAGCTTACTCACAGGGGACGGCTACACCTTC. The V and J genes are TRBV7-2 and TRBJ1-2, with 7 bases that match TRBD1. Trimming took 2 bases from V and 8 from J; bases not matched to a gene: 5. CDR1 and CDR2 from the germline V gene are SGHTA and FQGNSA. The CDR3 runs to 13 residues.

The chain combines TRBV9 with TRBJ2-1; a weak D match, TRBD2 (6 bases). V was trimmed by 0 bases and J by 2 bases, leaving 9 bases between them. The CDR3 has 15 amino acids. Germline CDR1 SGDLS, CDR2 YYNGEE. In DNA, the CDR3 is TGTGCCAGCAGCGTAGGTAGCGGACCCTACAATGAGCAGTTCTTC. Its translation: CASSVGSGPYNEQFF.

The CDR3 DNA is TGTGCCAGCAGCTTGCAGGGCGCTACTGAAGCTTTCTTT. The encoded protein is CASSLQGATEAFF. This rearrangement joins TRBV5-5 to TRBJ1-1, with D perhaps matching TRBD1 (5 bases). The germline gives CDR1 SGHKS, CDR2 YYEKEE (reference sequence). The CDR3 has 13 residues. The V gene lost 1 base and the J gene lost 5 bases, with 9 bases spanning the gap.

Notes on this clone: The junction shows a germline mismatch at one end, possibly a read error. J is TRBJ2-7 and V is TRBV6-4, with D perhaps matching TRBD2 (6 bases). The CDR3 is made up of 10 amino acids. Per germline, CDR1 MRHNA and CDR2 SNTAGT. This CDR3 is CNVGGYEQYF. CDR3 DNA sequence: TGCAATGTGGGAGGCTACGAGCAGTACTTC.

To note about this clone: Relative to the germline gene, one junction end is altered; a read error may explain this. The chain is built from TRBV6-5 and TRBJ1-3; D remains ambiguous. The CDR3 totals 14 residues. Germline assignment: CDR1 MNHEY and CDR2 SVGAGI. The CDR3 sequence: CASSYTTAGNTIYF. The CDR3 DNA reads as TGTGCCAGCAGTTACACAACAGCTGGCAACACCATATATTTT.

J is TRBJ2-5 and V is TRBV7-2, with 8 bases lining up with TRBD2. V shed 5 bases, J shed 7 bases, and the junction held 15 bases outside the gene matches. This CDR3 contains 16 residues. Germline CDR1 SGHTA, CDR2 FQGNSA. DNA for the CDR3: TGTGCCAGCAGCCTCCAGAGCGGGGGTACCGGGGGGACCCAGTACTTC. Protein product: CASSLQSGGTGGTQYF.

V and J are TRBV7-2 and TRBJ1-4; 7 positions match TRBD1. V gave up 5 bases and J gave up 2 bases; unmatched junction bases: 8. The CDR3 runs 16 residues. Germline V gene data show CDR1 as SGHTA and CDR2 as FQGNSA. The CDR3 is CASSLQGSSTNEKLFF. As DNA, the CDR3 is TGTGCCAGCAGCCTACAGGGGTCGTCGACTAATGAAAAACTGTTTTTT.

In nucleotides, the CDR3 is TGTGCCTGGAGGTCTACAGGGAACACCGGGGAGCTGTTTTTT. This translates into CAWRSTGNTGELFF. This chain uses TRBV30 with TRBJ2-2; D is perhaps TRBD1 (5 bases). From germline, CDR1 is GTSNPN and CDR2 SVGIG (reference sequence). V lost 3 bases and J lost 1, with 9 bases in between. CDR3 length equals 14 residues.

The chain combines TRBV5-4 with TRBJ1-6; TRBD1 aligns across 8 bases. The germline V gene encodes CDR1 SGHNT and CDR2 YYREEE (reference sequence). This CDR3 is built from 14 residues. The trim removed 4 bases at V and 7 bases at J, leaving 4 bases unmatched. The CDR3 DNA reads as TGTGCCAGCAGCGCGACAGGGGTAAATTCACCCCTCCACTTT. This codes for CASSATGVNSPLHF.

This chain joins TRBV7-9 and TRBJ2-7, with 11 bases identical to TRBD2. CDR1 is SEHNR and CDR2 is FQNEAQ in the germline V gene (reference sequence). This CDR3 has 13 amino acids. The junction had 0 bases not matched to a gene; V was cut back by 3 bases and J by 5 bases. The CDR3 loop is CASSLGLADEQYF. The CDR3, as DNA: TGTGCCAGCAGCTTGGGACTAGCGGACGAGCAGTACTTC.

The CDR3 nucleotides are TGTGCCAGCAGTATAAGGCGGAATCCCTACGAGCAGTACTTC. Its translation is CASSIRRNPYEQYF. This chain uses TRBV14 with TRBJ2-7; the D is unclear. Looked up from germline, CDR1 is SGHDN and CDR2 is FVKESK. This CDR3 comprises 14 residues. Trimming left V 6 bases short and J 2 bases short, with 14 bases between.